The next 13 T cell receptor beta chains were all read from a single sample in a study of neurological immune-mediated disorders. TCRdb re-called the 5' RACE reads through MiXCR, storing one row per CDR3 protein. Of 55,000 to 65,000 distinct CDR3 sequences in the sample, roughly 10% were seen once. Time point: longitudinal time-point 2. Sequencing used PBMCs. The receptor set was obtained from a man under 40 in good health.

This clonotype has ten or more counts. This chain links TRBV7-2 with TRBJ1-5; D is unresolved. The V end was cut by 1 base, the J end by 5 bases, with 3 bases between. The V gene's germline CDR1 is SGHTA and CDR2 FQGNSA. The CDR3 sequence is 12 residues long. The CDR3 is CASSLGYQPQHF. The CDR3, as DNA: TGTGCCAGCAGCTTAGGTTATCAGCCCCAGCATTTT.

This rearrangement joins TRBV6-5 to TRBJ2-7; TRBD1 agrees at 9 bases. The CDR3 runs 13 residues. The V segment lost 6 bases and the J segment 5 bases; nucleotides outside the gene matches: 5. Looked up from germline, CDR1 is MNHEY and CDR2 is SVGAGI. This chain's CDR3 is CASRRDRDDEQYF. Written as DNA, the CDR3 is TGTGCCAGCAGAAGGGACAGGGACGACGAGCAGTACTTC.

This clonotype was seen at least ten times. This chain links TRBV24-1 with TRBJ2-5; D may match TRBD1 or TRBD2 (5 bases each). This CDR3 spans 15 amino acids. The ends were cut back, 3 bases at V and 5 bases at J, with 15 bases in the middle. Germline CDR1 KGHDR, CDR2 SFDVKD. The CDR3 spells CATSDVGTGRETQYF. The DNA of the CDR3 is TGTGCCACCAGTGATGTAGGGACGGGCAGGGAGACCCAGTACTTC.

This clonotype was recorded many times. This chain links TRBV18 with TRBJ2-7; D possibly corresponds to TRBD2 (6 bases). Germline CDR1 KGHSH, CDR2 LQKENI. Deletions cut 0 bases from V and 6 bases from J, with 9 bases between. CDR3 length equals 13 residues. The CDR3 is CASSPPGGTEQYF. DNA for the CDR3: TGTGCCAGCTCACCACCGGGCGGGACCGAGCAGTACTTC. Based on the CDR3 plus reference TRBV18 and TRBJ2-7, the full variable domain is NAGVMQNPRHLVRRRGQEARLRCSPMKGHSHVYWYRQLPEEGLKFMVYLQKENIIDESGMPKERFSAEFPKEGPSILRIQQVVRGDSAAYFCASSPPGGTEQYFGPGTRLTVT.

Many counts were recorded for this clonotype. The rearrangement links TRBV5-1 to TRBJ2-5; D is unresolved. Trimming pared 2 bases from V and 7 bases from J, leaving 12 bases between. Germline V gene data show CDR1 as SGHRS and CDR2 as YFSETQ. The CDR3 length is 13 residues. The CDR3 sequence: CASSLGRPGTQYF. The CDR3 bases are TGCGCCAGCAGCTTAGGCAGGCCGGGGACCCAGTACTTC.

This clonotype was seen repeatedly, ten times or more. The V gene is TRBV7-2, the J gene TRBJ2-7; a possible D gene is TRBD1 (6 bases). Deletions cut 4 bases from V and 3 bases from J, with 13 bases between. This CDR3 has 14 amino acids. The V gene's germline CDR1 is SGHTA and CDR2 FQGNSA. The chain's CDR3 is CASSSPGHHYEQYF. CDR3 in DNA: TGTGCCAGCAGCTCGCCGGGACACCACTACGAGCAGTACTTC.

This clonotype was counted at least ten times. This chain uses TRBV27 with TRBJ1-4; maybe TRBD1 (6 bases). CDR3 length: 14 amino acids. Germline-derived CDR1 and CDR2 are MNHEY and SMNVEV (reference sequence). The V and J ends lost 5 bases and 6 bases respectively, with 13 bases between them. The CDR3 protein is CASSGQGSYEKLFF. The CDR3 nucleotides read TGTGCCAGCAGTGGCCAGGGGTCTTATGAAAAACTGTTTTTT. The whole variable domain, remainder taken from reference TRBV27 and TRBJ1-4, is EAQVTQNPRYLITVTGKKLTVTCSQNMNHEYMSWYRQDPGLGLRQIYYSMNVEVTDKGDVPEGYKVSRKEKRNFPLILESPSPNQTSLYFCASSGQGSYEKLFFGSGTQLSVL.

This clonotype has ten or more counts. The chain is built from TRBV20-1 and TRBJ2-3; no clear D. Trimming left V 4 bases short and J 0 bases short, with 11 bases between. Germline V lookup: CDR1 DFQATT, CDR2 SNEGSKA (reference sequence). The CDR3 is made up of 14 amino acids. The CDR3 sequence: CSAMNYSSTDTQYF. CDR3 DNA sequence: TGCAGTGCTATGAACTATTCTAGCACAGATACGCAGTATTTT.

This clonotype occurred many times. The V gene is TRBV29-1, the J gene TRBJ2-1, with 10 bases that match TRBD2. This CDR3 comprises 14 residues. J gave up 7 bases and V 6 bases, and 9 bases lay outside the gene matches. The germline CDR1 and CDR2 sequences are SQVTM and ANQGSEA. The CDR3 here is CSVRAGGPGNEQFF. The CDR3 coding sequence is TGCAGCGTGAGAGCGGGAGGGCCTGGTAATGAGCAGTTCTTC.

This clonotype was counted at least ten times. This chain connects TRBV7-3 to TRBJ2-2, with TRBD2 matching 9 bases. The V gene end was trimmed by 4 bases and the J gene end by 6 bases; junction bases not matched to a gene: 6. Germline assignment: CDR1 SGHTA and CDR2 FQGTGA. The CDR3 is made up of 15 amino acids. The CDR3 nucleotides are TGTGCCAGCAGCTCCAGCGGGGGGTGGGCCGGGGAGCTGTTTTTT. Protein sequence: CASSSSGGWAGELFF.

At least ten counts were recorded for this clonotype. The rearrangement uses TRBV20-1 and TRBJ2-7, with a tentative D call TRBD1 (6 bases). V lost 3 bases to trimming and J lost 0 bases, with 9 bases between them. This CDR3 contains 13 residues. Germline CDR1 is DFQATT and CDR2 is SNEGSKA (reference sequence). The CDR3, as DNA: TGCAGTGCTAGGGGGGCAATCTCCTACGAGCAGTACTTC. As protein: CSARGAISYEQYF.

This clonotype was seen at least ten times. This rearrangement joins TRBV15 to TRBJ2-5; D might be TRBD1 (6 bases). This CDR3 region has 15 residues. CDR1 is LNHNV and CDR2 is YYDKDF in the germline V gene (reference sequence). Trimming cost V 0 bases and J 5 bases, with 13 bases left between them. DNA for the CDR3: TGTGCCACCAGCAGAGATCTTGCAGGGGCGGAGACCCAGTACTTC. Protein product: CATSRDLAGAETQYF.

This clonotype occurred many times. The rearrangement joins TRBV5-1 to TRBJ2-5; TRBD1 matches 7 bases. Germline-derived CDR1 and CDR2 are SGHRS and YFSETQ. Trimming removed 2 bases from V and 4 bases from J; junction bases left unmatched: 5. The CDR3 runs 14 residues. The CDR3 coding sequence is TGCGCCAGCAGCTTTTTACAGGGGCTAGAGACCCAGTACTTC. Translating gives CASSFLQGLETQYF.